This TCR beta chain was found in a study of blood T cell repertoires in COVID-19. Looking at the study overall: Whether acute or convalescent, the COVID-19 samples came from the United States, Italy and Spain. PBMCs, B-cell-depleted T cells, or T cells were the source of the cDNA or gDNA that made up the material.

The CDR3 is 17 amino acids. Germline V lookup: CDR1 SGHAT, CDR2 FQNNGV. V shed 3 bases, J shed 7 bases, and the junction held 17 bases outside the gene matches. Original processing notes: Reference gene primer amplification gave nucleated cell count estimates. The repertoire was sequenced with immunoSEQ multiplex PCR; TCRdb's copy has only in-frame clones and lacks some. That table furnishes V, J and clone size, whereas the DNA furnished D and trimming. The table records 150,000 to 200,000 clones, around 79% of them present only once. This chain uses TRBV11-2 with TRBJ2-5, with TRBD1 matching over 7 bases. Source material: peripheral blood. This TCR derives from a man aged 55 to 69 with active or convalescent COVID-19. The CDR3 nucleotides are TGTGCCAGCAGCTTCCCATTTCCTCCCGGGGCAGGGGGGACCCAGTACTTC. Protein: CASSFPFPPGAGGTQYF.